This TCR beta chain was retrieved from a study of STAT5B mutations in CD4+ large granular lymphocyte leukemia (dated by TCRdb to between 2022 and 2023). Study-wide context: Among healthy controls, the CDR3 'QG' motif was associated with a particular HLA allele. The study compared the TCRbeta repertoires of patients with CD4+ T-cell large granular lymphocyte leukemia against those of healthy blood donors. Flow cytometry on FACSCanto II or FACSVerse confirmed that purified fractions exceeded 95% purity among lymphocytes. General conclusions and limits of the study: Data were not HLA-matched; higher clonality in CD4+ versus CD8+ T-LGLL could reflect the relatively small sample size. Compared with healthy CD4+ repertoires, CD4-sorted patient repertoires appeared more clonal, and this difference remained even after the putative leukemic clones were removed. The main leukemic clonotypes were found to be private to each patient, although 25% of the main leukemic clonotypes were detected at low frequency in the non-leukemic repertoires of other patients. Enrichment of TRBV06-family usage was observed among the top patient clones (8/27) relative to healthy controls (2/35).

The immunoSEQ assay at survey resolution was used to sequence TCRbeta rearrangements from genomic DNA. The source study handled its data this way. In the TCR sequencing data, the lowest productive clonotype frequency that could be detected was 2.59 x 10-5. Analyses included only productive TCRbeta rearrangements, meaning complete and in-frame sequences. The clonality of each sample was calculated as Simpson clonality in the immunoSEQ Analyzer version 3.0. Clones were binned by frequency as very rare, small, medium, large (1-20%) or hyperexpanded (>20%). OLGA 1.2.3 estimated generation probabilities, VDJtools produced V-gene circos plots, VDJdb was queried for specificities, and GLIPH identified CDR3 motifs. The immuneACCESS repertoire file appears here via TCRdb, limited to in-frame rearrangements. These files lack a portion of the clones; in checked studies, under half of the deficit traces to unresolved V genes, and the cause of the others is not known. That table furnishes V, J and clone size, whereas the DNA furnished D and trimming. Across this sample there are about 30,000 clones, with approximately 71% seen only once. The ten biggest clones cover less than 0.5% of the sample.

The healthy controls were around 35 blood donors, and the buffy coats of these donors were supplied by the Finnish Red Cross blood service. All TCR-sequenced material derived from peripheral blood: patient blood samples and healthy donor buffy coats. Peripheral blood mononuclear cells were isolated by Ficoll-Hypaque gradient centrifugation. For the healthy controls, CD4+ cells were obtained from buffy coats by magnetic purification. The Gentra Puregene Cell and Tissue kit was used for genomic DNA extraction, and quantification was performed on a Qubit 2.0 fluorometer. CDR1 and CDR2, looked up from the germline V gene, are MNHNS and SASEGT. V lost 5 bases and J lost 7 bases, and the count of bases not matched to a germline gene is 3. Taken from cysteine to phenylalanine, the CDR3 has 12 residues. Left in the record is the CDR3 DNA by itself, 36 bases read in frame from the first base. With respect to this clone: Its recognized antigen is unknown. The sample holds no much larger clone one base away, and base qualities are not on file.

This chain joins TRBV6-1 to TRBJ1-2; 8 central nucleotides agree with TRBD1. This receptor was taken from a human donor in good health. The sequencing input was CD4+ T cells from blood buffy coats. CDR3 region: CASSLGTGGYTF. The sequence in DNA is TGTGCCAGCAGTTTAGGGACAGGTGGCTACACCTTC.